This TCR beta chain appears in the sequencing data of a study of blood T cell repertoires in COVID-19. For the study at large: Acute-phase and convalescent COVID-19 samples originated in the United States, Italy and Spain.

In the original processing: Amplification of reference gene primers provided the estimated nucleated cell counts. Here immunoSEQ multiplex PCR was the method, and the copy in TCRdb shows in-frame clones only, minus some. That table is the source of V, J and clone size, and D and trimming were worked out from the DNA. Altogether about 100,000 clones are present, about 77% being singletons, with the ten largest covering 9.5% to 13%. The CDR3 totals 17 residues. Germline-derived CDR1 and CDR2 are SNHLY and FYNNEI. The V gene end was trimmed by 4 bases and the J gene end by 3 bases; junction bases not matched to a gene: 11.

Source material: peripheral blood. This chain joins TRBV2 and TRBJ1-1; 10 bases align to TRBD1. The receptor was isolated from a woman between 70 and 85 years old with acute or convalescent COVID-19. The CDR3 loop reads CASSGGQGFIRDTEAFF. The DNA for the CDR3 is TGTGCCAGCAGTGGGGGACAGGGGTTTATCCGGGACACTGAAGCTTTCTTT.